This section outlines one T cell receptor beta chain sequence together with its context. Antigen specificity is unknown. This sample stems from a study of cytomegalovirus exposure and HLA in healthy donors. Study details: The approximately 130 validation repertoires and the 666 first-cohort repertoires shared a platform, a later analysis reported.

Assay used: immunoSEQ multiplex PCR; TCRdb lists only in-frame clones, some missing. The sample has 200,000 to 250,000 clones; around 86% are singletons. Study outcomes and limitations: First-cohort TCR clusters tended to co-occur in the approximately 130 validation repertoires, a later analysis found. Generally TCR sequences proved uncommon, though certain public TCRs appeared in numerous donors. 164 TCR beta chains were listed as cytomegalovirus-associated.

The source is a woman aged 18-35 years in good health and CMV-seropositive. Input material: PBMCs.

This CDR3 reads CASSSGLIFYTDTQYF. For the CDR3, the DNA is TGCGCCAGCAGCTCGGGACTTATCTTCTACACAGATACGCAGTATTTT. The chain uses TRBV5-1 and TRBJ2-3, with D tentatively TRBD2 (6 bases). The CDR3 is 16 amino acids. Germline V lookup: CDR1 SGHRS, CDR2 YFSETQ. The germline V and J ends were trimmed by 3 bases and 2 bases, with 16 bases remaining between them.